The present T cell receptor (beta chain) was sequenced within a study of T cell responses to AZD1222 COVID-19 vaccine. The CDR3 totals 15 residues. Trimming removed 1 base from V and 2 bases from J, with 11 bases in between. Germline V CDR1 and CDR2: LGHDT, YNNKEL (reference sequence). Study-level findings and limits: Most donors were white British, females outnumbered males, and clonal diversity was possibly underestimated.

On this clone: Antigen specificity is unknown.

The method was immunoSEQ multiplex PCR; TCRdb's version includes in-frame clones alone and lacks a portion of them. The sample lists approximately 30,000 clones, 65% to 90% seen once, with roughly 6.2% in the top ten. The input for sequencing was peripheral blood, taken on day 0 of AZD1222 vaccination. The sequence came from an adult in good health. The chain uses TRBV3-1 (or the pseudogene TRBV3-2) and TRBJ1-1; weak D call: TRBD1 (6 bases). The CDR3 here is CASSQVPGANTEAFF. The CDR3, as DNA: TGTGCCAGCAGCCAAGTGCCAGGGGCAAACACTGAAGCTTTCTTT.